Detailed here is one T cell receptor (beta chain). Its antigen is as yet unknown. PCR was performed using 60 Vbeta and 13 Jbeta primers. Profiling relied on immunoSEQ multiplex PCR, and the TCRdb table lists in-frame clones only, not all of them. The sample records 120,000 or so clones, 80% to 85% being singletons. These data come from a study of cytomegalovirus exposure and HLA in healthy donors. Per germline, CDR1 MDHEN and CDR2 SYDVKM. J gave up 7 bases and V 5 bases, and 8 bases lay outside the gene matches. This CDR3 is 14 amino acids long. General observations from the study: The authors assumed roughly uniform sequencing depth across donors for presence/absence analyses. It was in a later analysis that TCR association rates were seen to vary by HLA locus, highest for DRB1 and lowest for HLA-C.

Sequenced material: PBMCs. This receptor was identified in a man younger than 40 in good health and CMV-seronegative. The chain couples TRBV28 to TRBJ1-5; 7 bases are shared with TRBD1. The CDR3 nucleotides are TGTGCCAGCAGTCACAGACAGGGCGGACAGCCCCAGCATTTT. This translates into CASSHRQGGQPQHF.